The T cell receptor (beta chain) under discussion was sequenced for a study of OX40 agonist ivuxolimab in advanced cancers. Trimming cost V 0 bases and J 5 bases, with 9 bases left between them. Germline V gene sequence: CDR1 SGHRS, CDR2 YFSETQ. There are 14 residues in the CDR3. TCRdb's copy holds only in-frame clones and misses some; the assay was immunoSEQ multiplex PCR. The sample yields about 77,000 clones, 90% seen once. The sequenced sample was CD4+ or CD8+ T cells sorted from blood, obtained in a trial of the OX40 agonist ivuxolimab. The chain employs TRBV5-1 and TRBJ2-1; no clear D gene. This TCR was recovered from an adult with an advanced solid tumor such as melanoma, head and neck, liver or kidney cancer. CDR3 sequence (DNA): TGCGCCAGCAGCTTGGAGTACCCCCACAATGAGCAGTTCTTC. Translated, it gives CASSLEYPHNEQFF.